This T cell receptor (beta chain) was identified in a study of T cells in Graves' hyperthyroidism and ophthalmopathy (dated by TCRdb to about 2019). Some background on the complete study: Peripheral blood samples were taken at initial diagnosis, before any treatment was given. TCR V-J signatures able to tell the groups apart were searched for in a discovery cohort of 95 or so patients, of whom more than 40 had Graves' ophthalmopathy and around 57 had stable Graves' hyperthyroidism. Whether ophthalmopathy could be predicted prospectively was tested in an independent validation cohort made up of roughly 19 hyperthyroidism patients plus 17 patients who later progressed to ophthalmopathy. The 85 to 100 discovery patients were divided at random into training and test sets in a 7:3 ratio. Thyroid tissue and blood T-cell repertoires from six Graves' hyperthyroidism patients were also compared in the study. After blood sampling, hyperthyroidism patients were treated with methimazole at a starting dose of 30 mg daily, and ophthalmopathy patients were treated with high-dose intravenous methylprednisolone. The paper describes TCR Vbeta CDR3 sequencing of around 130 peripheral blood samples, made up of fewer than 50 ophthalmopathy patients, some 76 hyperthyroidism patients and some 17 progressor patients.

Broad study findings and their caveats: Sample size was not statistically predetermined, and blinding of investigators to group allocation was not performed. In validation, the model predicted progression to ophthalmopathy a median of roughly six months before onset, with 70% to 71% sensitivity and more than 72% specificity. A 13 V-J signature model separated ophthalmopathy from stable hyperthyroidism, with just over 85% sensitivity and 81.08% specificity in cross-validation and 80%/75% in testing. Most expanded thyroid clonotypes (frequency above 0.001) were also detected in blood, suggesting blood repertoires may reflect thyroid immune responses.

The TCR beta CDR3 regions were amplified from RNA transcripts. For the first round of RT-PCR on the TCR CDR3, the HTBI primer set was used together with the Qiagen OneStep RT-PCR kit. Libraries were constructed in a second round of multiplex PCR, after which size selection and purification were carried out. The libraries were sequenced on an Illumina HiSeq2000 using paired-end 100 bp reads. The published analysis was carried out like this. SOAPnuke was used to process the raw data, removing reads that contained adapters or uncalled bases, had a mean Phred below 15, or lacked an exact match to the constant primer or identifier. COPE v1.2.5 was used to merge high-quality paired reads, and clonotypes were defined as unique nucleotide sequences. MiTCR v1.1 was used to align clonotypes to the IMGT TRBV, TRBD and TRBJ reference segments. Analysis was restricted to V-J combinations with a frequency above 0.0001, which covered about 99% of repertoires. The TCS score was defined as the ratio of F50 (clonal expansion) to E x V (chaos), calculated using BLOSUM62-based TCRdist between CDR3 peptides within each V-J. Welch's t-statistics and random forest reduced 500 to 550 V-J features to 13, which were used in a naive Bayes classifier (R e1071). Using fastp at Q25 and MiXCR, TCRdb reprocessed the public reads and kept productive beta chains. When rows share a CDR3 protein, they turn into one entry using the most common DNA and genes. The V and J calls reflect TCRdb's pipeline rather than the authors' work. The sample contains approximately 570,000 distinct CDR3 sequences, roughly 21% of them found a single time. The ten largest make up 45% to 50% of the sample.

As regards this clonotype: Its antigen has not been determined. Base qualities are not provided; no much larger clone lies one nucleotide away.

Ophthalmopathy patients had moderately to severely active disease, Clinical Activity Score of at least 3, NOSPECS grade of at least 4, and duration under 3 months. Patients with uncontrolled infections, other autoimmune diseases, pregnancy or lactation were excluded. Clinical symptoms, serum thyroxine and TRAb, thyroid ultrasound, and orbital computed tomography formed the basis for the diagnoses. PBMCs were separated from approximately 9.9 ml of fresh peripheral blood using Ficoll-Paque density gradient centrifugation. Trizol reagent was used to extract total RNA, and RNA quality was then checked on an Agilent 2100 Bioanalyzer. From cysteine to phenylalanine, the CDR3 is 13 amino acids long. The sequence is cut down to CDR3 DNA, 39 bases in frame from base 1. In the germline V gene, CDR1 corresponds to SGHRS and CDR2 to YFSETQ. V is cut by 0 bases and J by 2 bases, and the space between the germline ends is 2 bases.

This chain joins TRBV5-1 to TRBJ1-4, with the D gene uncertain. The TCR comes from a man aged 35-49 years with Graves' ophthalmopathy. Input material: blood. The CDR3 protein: CASSLGTNEKLFF. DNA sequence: TGCGCCAGCAGCTTGGGTACTAATGAAAAACTGTTTTTT.